This entry lists 21 T cell receptor beta chains sequenced from one sample in a study of blood T cell repertoires in COVID-19. Clones were read by immunoSEQ multiplex PCR, and TCRdb kept only the in-frame ones, dropping some. This table has a few hundred thousand clones, 70% to 90% appearing once. Sequencing used PBMCs or T cells enriched from blood (not recorded which). The receptors derive from a woman in her 30s who had recovered from COVID-19.

The V call is TRBV13, the J call TRBJ1-3, with D tentatively TRBD1 (5 bases). Germline V gene lookup returns CDR1 PRHDT and CDR2 FYEKMQ (reference sequence). The ends were cut back, 5 bases at V and 0 bases at J, with 14 bases in the middle. This CDR3 region has 16 residues. This CDR3 reads CASSATLQGSGNTIYF. As DNA, the CDR3 is TGTGCCAGCAGCGCCACCCTCCAGGGCTCTGGAAACACCATATATTTT. The full variable domain, its missing parts supplied by reference TRBV13 and TRBJ1-3, is AAGVIQSPRHLIKEKRETATLKCYPIPRHDTVYWYQQGPGQDPQFLISFYEKMQSDKGSIPDRFSAQQFSDYHSELNMSSLELGDSALYFCASSATLQGSGNTIYFGEGSWLTVV.

The rearrangement joins TRBV6-5 to TRBJ2-7; possibly TRBD1 for D (5 bases). From germline, CDR1 is MNHEY and CDR2 SVGAGI. CDR3 length: 11 amino acids. The V end lost 6 bases, the J end lost 3 bases, and 6 bases lay between the germline ends. The CDR3, as DNA: TGTGCCAGCAGAGACAGCTACGAGCAGTACTTC. Its protein is CASRDSYEQYF.

The J gene is TRBJ2-7, the V gene TRBV27; D is unclear. V shed 8 bases and J shed 6 bases, with 17 bases lying between them. The V gene's germline CDR1 is MNHEY and CDR2 SMNVEV (reference sequence). The CDR3 covers 13 residues. The CDR3 bases are TGTGCCAGCGTCTCGTGGAGTCGAGGCGAGCAGTACTTC. The encoded protein is CASVSWSRGEQYF.

The chain has TRBV5-6 and TRBJ1-2; D may be TRBD1 (5 bases). CDR1 and CDR2 (germline): SGHDT, YYEEEE. CDR3 length: 12 amino acids. The V gene lost 0 bases and the J gene lost 8 bases, with 8 bases spanning the gap. The CDR3 nucleotides are TGTGCCAGCAGCTTGGGGACATACGGCTACACCTTC. Protein: CASSLGTYGYTF.

The chain employs TRBV5-8 and TRBJ2-1; D call uncertain. V was trimmed by 4 bases and J by 3 bases, leaving 11 bases between them. The germline gives CDR1 SGHTS, CDR2 YDEGEE. The CDR3 is 14 residues long. Here the CDR3 reads CASSHQTVYNEQFF. The DNA of the CDR3 is TGTGCCAGCAGCCACCAAACAGTCTACAATGAGCAGTTCTTC. Supplemented by reference TRBV5-8 and TRBJ2-1, the full variable domain reads EAGVTQSPTHLIKTRGQQATLRCSPISGHTSVYWYQQALGLGLQFLLWYDEGEERNRGNFPPRFSGRQFPNYSSELNVNALELEDSALYLCASSHQTVYNEQFFGPGTRLTVL.

This clone was seen just once. This chain connects TRBV7-3 to TRBJ2-2, with D possibly TRBD1 on 6 matching bases. The V end was cut by 2 bases, the J end by 8 bases, with 9 bases between. Germline-derived CDR1 and CDR2 are SGHTA and FQGTGA. CDR3 length: 13 residues. The CDR3 bases are TGTGCCAGCAGCTTAGGGACAAGAGGGGAGCTGTTTTTT. Residues: CASSLGTRGELFF.

As concerns this clone: At one of its ends the junction is not consistent with the germline gene, which may arise from a read error. The chain carries TRBV7-9 and TRBJ1-1; tentative D call: TRBD1 (5 bases). The CDR3 sequence is 14 residues long. Germline V gene data show CDR1 as SEHNR and CDR2 as FQNEAQ (reference sequence). CDR3 DNA sequence: TGTGCCAGCAGCCTAGCGGGGGGTGGCACTGAAGCTTTCTTT. Its protein product is CASSLAGGGTEAFF.

The gene calls are TRBV4-2 and TRBJ2-3, with 10 bases matching TRBD2. The CDR3 extends over 15 amino acids. Trimming took 2 bases from V and 5 from J; bases not matched to a gene: 4. The germline gives CDR1 LGHNA, CDR2 YNFKEQ. The CDR3 region has the DNA TGTGCCAGCAGCCAAACTAGCGGGGCAGGAGATACGCAGTATTTT. Translated, it gives CASSQTSGAGDTQYF.

The chain carries TRBV28 and TRBJ2-1; TRBD1 might be the D (7 bases). CDR1 and CDR2 from the germline V gene are MDHEN and SYDVKM. V lost 11 bases, J lost 10 bases, and 18 bases lay in between. The length of the CDR3 is 12 residues. CDR3 sequence reads: CAVEGATGEQFF. Written as DNA, the CDR3 is TGTGCCGTGGAGGGGGCCACCGGGGAGCAGTTCTTC. Looking up the rest from reference TRBV28 and TRBJ2-1 gives the full variable domain: DVKVTQSSRYLVKRTGEKVFLECVQDMDHENMFWYRQDPGLGLRLIYFSYDVKMKEKGDIPEGYSVSREKKERFSLILESASTNQTSMYLCAVEGATGEQFFGPGTRLTVL.

The chain joins TRBV19 to TRBJ1-2; a possible D gene is TRBD1 (5 bases). This CDR3 has 15 amino acids. Trimming pared 7 bases from V and 1 base from J, leaving 16 bases between. CDR1 and CDR2 from the germline V gene are LNHDA and SQIVND (reference sequence). For the CDR3, the DNA is TGTGCCAGTACCCTAGAAGGGGTGCGTAACTATGGCTACACCTTC. It yields the protein CASTLEGVRNYGYTF. Drawing the rest from reference TRBV19 and TRBJ1-2, the complete variable domain is DGGITQSPKYLFRKEGQNVTLSCEQNLNHDAMYWYRQDPGQGLRLIYYSQIVNDFQKGDIAEGYSVSREKKESFPLTVTSAQKNPTAFYLCASTLEGVRNYGYTFGSGTRLTVV.

This clone was counted ten times or more. The chain joins TRBV5-6 to TRBJ1-4, with D possibly TRBD1 on 6 matching bases. V was shortened by 3 bases and J by 5 bases, with 14 bases between the two germline ends. The CDR3 is 15 residues long. Germline loops: CDR1 SGHDT, CDR2 YYEEEE. In DNA, the CDR3 is TGTGCCAGCAGCTCTACAGACAGGCTGAATGAAAAACTGTTTTTT. This gives the protein CASSSTDRLNEKLFF. Looking up the rest from reference TRBV5-6 and TRBJ1-4 gives the full variable domain: DAGVTQSPTHLIKTRGQQVTLRCSPKSGHDTVSWYQQALGQGPQFIFQYYEEEERQRGNFPDRFSGHQFPNYSSELNVNALLLGDSALYLCASSSTDRLNEKLFFGSGTQLSVL.

The sample holds one count of this clone. The rearrangement uses TRBV28 and TRBJ2-5; a possible D gene is TRBD2 (6 bases). Looked up from germline, CDR1 is MDHEN and CDR2 is SYDVKM. Trimming stripped 7 bases from V and 4 bases from J, with 13 bases between. This CDR3 region has 13 residues. This chain's CDR3 is CASKTRGLETQYF. The DNA for the CDR3 is TGTGCCAGCAAGACTAGGGGTTTAGAGACCCAGTACTTC.

This CDR3 reads CARGKIRENNEQFF. The CDR3 bases are TGTGCCAGGGGGAAAATCCGGGAGAACAATGAGCAGTTCTTC. This sequence joins TRBV27 and TRBJ2-1; maybe TRBD2 (6 bases). This CDR3 is built from 14 residues. Trimming shortened V by 9 bases and J by 5 bases, and 17 bases separated the two germline ends. The V gene's germline CDR1 is MNHEY and CDR2 SMNVEV (reference sequence).

V and J are TRBV3-1 (or the pseudogene TRBV3-2) and TRBJ2-3, with TRBD2 as a possible D gene (6 bases). V was pared by 3 bases and J by 8 bases, with 9 bases between. CDR1 and CDR2 from the germline V gene are LGHDT and YNNKEL (reference sequence). The CDR3 totals 12 residues. CDR3 loop: CASSHGGVTQYF. The CDR3 DNA sequence: TGTGCCAGCAGCCACGGCGGGGTTACGCAGTATTTT.

V and J are TRBV9 and TRBJ2-3; TRBD2 aligns across 9 bases. Trimming removed 4 bases from V and 4 bases from J; junction bases left unmatched: 13. From germline, CDR1 is SGDLS and CDR2 YYNGEE. The CDR3 runs 17 residues. The DNA for the CDR3 is TGTGCCAGCAGCTCCCGGGGGGCGGGAGGGAAACCAGATACGCAGTATTTT. It codes for CASSSRGAGGKPDTQYF.

The genes are TRBV7-3 and TRBJ2-2; the match to TRBD2 covers 9 bases. The CDR3 covers 15 residues. V was pared by 4 bases and J by 7 bases, with 7 bases of the junction left unmatched. CDR1 and CDR2 (germline): SGHTA, FQGTGA. The CDR3 loop reads CASSSLAGSLGELFF. CDR3 coding DNA: TGTGCCAGCAGCTCACTAGCGGGTTCCCTCGGGGAGCTGTTTTTT.

This clone was detected once. This specimen includes other DNA sequences encoding the same CDR3. The chain has TRBV6-5 and TRBJ1-2; tentatively, D is TRBD1 (6 bases). In germline, CDR1 is MNHEY, CDR2 SVGAGI. Trimming removed 0 bases from V and 4 bases from J, with 6 bases in between. CDR3 length: 13 residues. CDR3 region: CASSYSGGYGYTF. The CDR3 DNA follows: TGTGCCAGCAGTTACTCAGGGGGCTATGGCTACACCTTC.

The chain employs TRBV5-1 and TRBJ2-2; possible D gene TRBD2, 6 bases. The V gene lost 4 bases and the J gene lost 0 bases, with 19 bases spanning the gap. From germline, CDR1 is SGHRS and CDR2 YFSETQ. This CDR3 is 18 amino acids long. CDR3 amino acids: CASSTKFGGTANTGELFF. The CDR3 nucleotides are TGCGCCAGCAGCACAAAATTCGGGGGAACCGCGAACACCGGGGAGCTGTTTTTT. Variable domain in full (rest from reference TRBV5-1 and TRBJ2-2): KAGVTQTPRYLIKTRGQQVTLSCSPISGHRSVSWYQQTPGQGLQFLFEYFSETQRNKGNFPGRFSGRQFSNSRSEMNVSTLELGDSALYLCASSTKFGGTANTGELFFGEGSRLTVL.

This clone was detected once. The chain uses TRBV7-3 and TRBJ2-1; D possibly corresponds to TRBD2 (5 bases). Trimming removed 3 bases from V and 0 bases from J, with 9 bases in between. The CDR3 runs to 15 residues. The V gene's germline CDR1 is SGHTA and CDR2 FQGTGA. CDR3 loop: CASSFERSSYNEQFF. The CDR3 region has the DNA TGTGCCAGCAGCTTTGAGCGGAGCTCCTACAATGAGCAGTTCTTC.

The chain is built from TRBV28 and TRBJ2-1, with 9 bases matching TRBD1. V shed 6 bases, J shed 6 bases, and the junction held 12 bases outside the gene matches. Germline V lookup: CDR1 MDHEN, CDR2 SYDVKM. The length of the CDR3 is 16 residues. The CDR3 loop reads CASRKTGTGRINEQFF. In nucleotides, the CDR3 is TGTGCCAGCAGAAAAACCGGGACAGGGAGGATCAATGAGCAGTTCTTC. Full variable domain (remainder filled in from reference TRBV28 and TRBJ2-1): DVKVTQSSRYLVKRTGEKVFLECVQDMDHENMFWYRQDPGLGLRLIYFSYDVKMKEKGDIPEGYSVSREKKERFSLILESASTNQTSMYLCASRKTGTGRINEQFFGPGTRLTVL.

V usage is TRBV13 and J usage is TRBJ2-7; no definite D call. Per germline, CDR1 PRHDT and CDR2 FYEKMQ (reference sequence). The CDR3 consists of 12 residues. The V end lost 5 bases, the J end lost 0 bases, and 5 bases lay between the germline ends. The CDR3 loop is CASSRSSYEQYF. In DNA form, the CDR3 reads TGTGCCAGCAGCCGGAGCTCCTACGAGCAGTACTTC. The full variable domain, in which reference TRBV13 and TRBJ2-7 provide the parts outside the CDR3, is AAGVIQSPRHLIKEKRETATLKCYPIPRHDTVYWYQQGPGQDPQFLISFYEKMQSDKGSIPDRFSAQQFSDYHSELNMSSLELGDSALYFCASSRSSYEQYFGPGTRLTVT.